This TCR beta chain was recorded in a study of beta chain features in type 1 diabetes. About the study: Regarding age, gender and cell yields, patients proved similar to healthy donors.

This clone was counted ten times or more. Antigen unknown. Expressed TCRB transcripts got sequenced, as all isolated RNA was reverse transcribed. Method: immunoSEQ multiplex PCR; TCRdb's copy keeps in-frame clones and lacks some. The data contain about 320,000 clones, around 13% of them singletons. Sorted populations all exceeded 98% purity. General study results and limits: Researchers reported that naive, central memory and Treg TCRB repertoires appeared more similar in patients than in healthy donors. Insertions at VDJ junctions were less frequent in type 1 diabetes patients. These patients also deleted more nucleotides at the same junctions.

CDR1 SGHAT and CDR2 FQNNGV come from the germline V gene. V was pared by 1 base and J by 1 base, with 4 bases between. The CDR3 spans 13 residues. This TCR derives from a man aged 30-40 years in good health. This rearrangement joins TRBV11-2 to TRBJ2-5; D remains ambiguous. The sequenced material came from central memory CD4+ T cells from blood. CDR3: CASSLVTQETQYF. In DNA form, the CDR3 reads TGTGCCAGCAGCTTAGTGACCCAAGAGACCCAGTACTTC.